A selection of T cell receptor beta chains follows, all from one sample in a study of blood T cells in healthy people across ages. TCRdb analysed the 5' RACE reads with MiXCR anew, one entry per CDR3 protein. The sample yields over 1.5 million distinct CDR3 sequences, around 48% seen once. The sequenced sample consisted of blood. These receptors came from a woman between 40 and 50 years old in good health. CDR3s include the opening cysteine and the closing phenylalanine or tryptophan. The D gene is left open where the match is weak. The size field is filled for only some rows; it gives once, few, many or a size class.

D: .; V: TRBV4-3; size: few; J: TRBJ2-1; CDR3: CASSHQHASVEQFF; DNA: TGCGCCAGCAGCCACCAGCACGCGTCGGTGGAGCAGTTCTTC
D: .; V: TRBV28; size: few; J: TRBJ2-2; CDR3: CASSDAGAGTLNTGELFF; DNA: TGTGCCAGCAGTGACGCCGGAGCCGGGACGTTGAACACCGGGGAGCTGTTTTTT
D: .; V: TRBV20-1; size: .; J: TRBJ1-2; CDR3: CSAGGLYGYTF; DNA: TGCAGTGCGGGGGGCCTCTATGGCTACACCTTC
D: .; V: TRBV7-9; size: .; J: TRBJ2-7; CDR3: CASSPTSYYYEQYF; DNA: TGTGCCAGCAGCCCAACTTCGTACTACTACGAGCAGTACTTC
D: TRBD2; V: TRBV4-2; size: .; J: TRBJ2-7; CDR3: CASSQDRSGGAYEQYF; DNA: TGTGCCAGCAGCCAAGATCGAAGCGGGGGGGCCTACGAGCAGTACTTC
D: .; V: TRBV27; size: .; J: TRBJ2-7; CDR3: CASSNSFPHEQYF; DNA: TGTGCCAGCAGTAACAGCTTCCCCCACGAGCAGTACTTC
D: TRBD2; V: TRBV15; size: .; J: TRBJ2-1; CDR3: CATSSRTSFHNEQFF; DNA: TGTGCCACCAGCAGCCGGACTAGCTTTCACAATGAGCAGTTCTTC
D: .; V: TRBV12-5; size: .; J: TRBJ1-1; CDR3: CASSTGSTEAFF; DNA: TGTGCTAGTTCCACAGGGAGCACTGAAGCTTTCTTT
D: .; V: TRBV2; size: .; J: TRBJ2-3; CDR3: CVGVTTRSDTQYF; DNA: TGTGTCGGCGTGACAACGAGGTCAGATACGCAGTATTTT
D: TRBD2; V: TRBV5-1; size: .; J: TRBJ2-7; CDR3: CASSLGTSGSDEQYF; DNA: TGCGCCAGCAGCTTGGGGACTAGCGGTTCGGACGAGCAGTACTTC
D: .; V: TRBV27; size: .; J: TRBJ2-1; CDR3: CASSPIAESNNEQFF; DNA: TGTGCCAGCAGCCCTATCGCGGAATCGAACAATGAGCAGTTCTTC
D: TRBD1; V: TRBV6-6; size: .; J: TRBJ2-5; CDR3: CASSTRQGETQYF; DNA: TGTGCCAGCAGTACCAGACAGGGTGAGACCCAGTACTTC
D: .; V: TRBV5-1; size: few; J: TRBJ2-3; CDR3: CASSRRVTTDTQYF; DNA: TGCGCCAGCAGCCGCAGGGTTACCACAGATACGCAGTATTTT
D: .; V: TRBV15; size: few; J: TRBJ1-6; CDR3: CATSRDLFSSPLHF; DNA: TGTGCCACCAGCAGAGACCTCTTTTCTTCACCCCTCCACTTT
D: .; V: TRBV20-1; size: .; J: TRBJ1-2; CDR3: CSAIDSFSIYGYTF; DNA: TGCAGTGCTATAGACAGTTTTTCCATCTATGGCTACACCTTC
D: .; V: TRBV7-8; size: .; J: TRBJ2-1; CDR3: CASSLVTGESYNEQFF; DNA: TGTGCCAGCAGCTTAGTTACCGGCGAATCATACAATGAGCAGTTCTTC
D: TRBD1; V: TRBV27; size: .; J: TRBJ1-2; CDR3: CASSLSVWDRDGYTF; DNA: TGTGCCAGCAGTTTATCGGTGTGGGACAGGGACGGCTACACCTTC
D: .; V: TRBV28; size: few; J: TRBJ2-1; CDR3: CASSFVASRYNEQFF; DNA: TGTGCCAGCAGTTTCGTGGCTAGCCGCTACAATGAGCAGTTCTTC
D: TRBD2; V: TRBV4-3; size: .; J: TRBJ2-7; CDR3: CASSPGLAGVLSYEQYF; DNA: TGCGCCAGCAGTCCTGGACTAGCGGGGGTCCTCTCCTACGAGCAGTACTTC
D: .; V: TRBV6-5; size: .; J: TRBJ1-5; CDR3: CASSRDGFYQPQHF; DNA: TGTGCCAGCAGTCGAGACGGCTTCTATCAGCCCCAGCATTTT
D: TRBD2; V: TRBV28; size: .; J: TRBJ2-7; CDR3: CASSLTSGGLGSYEQYF; DNA: TGTGCCAGCAGTTTGACTAGCGGGGGGTTAGGATCCTACGAGCAGTACTTC
D: TRBD1; V: TRBV5-1; size: .; J: TRBJ2-5; CDR3: CASSLGEGQGFLQETQYF; DNA: TGCGCCAGCAGCTTGGGGGAAGGACAGGGTTTTCTCCAAGAGACCCAGTACTTC
D: .; V: TRBV7-9; size: .; J: TRBJ1-2; CDR3: CASRGGEYYGYTF; DNA: TGTGCCAGTAGAGGCGGAGAATACTATGGCTACACCTTC
D: .; V: TRBV7-9; size: .; J: TRBJ1-6; CDR3: CASSLGQGFYNSPPHF; DNA: TGTGCCAGCAGCTTAGGGCAGGGGTTTTATAATTCACCCCCCCACTTT
D: TRBD2; V: TRBV5-5; size: few; J: TRBJ2-3; CDR3: CASSPGLAGEDTQYF; DNA: TGTGCCAGCAGCCCGGGACTAGCGGGGGAGGATACGCAGTATTTT
D: .; V: TRBV6-6; size: .; J: TRBJ1-2; CDR3: CASERGRSYGYTF; DNA: TGTGCCAGCGAGCGGGGGCGAAGCTATGGCTACACCTTC
D: .; V: TRBV3-1; size: .; J: TRBJ2-1; CDR3: CASSQTVNNEQFF; DNA: TGTGCCAGCAGCCAAACTGTGAACAATGAGCAGTTCTTC
D: TRBD1; V: TRBV4-1; size: .; J: TRBJ1-2; CDR3: CASSPGTGEYYGYTF; DNA: TGCGCCAGCAGCCCCGGGACAGGAGAATACTATGGCTACACCTTC
D: TRBD1; V: TRBV10-3; size: few; J: TRBJ2-1; CDR3: CAISDTGGGHNEQFF; DNA: TGTGCCATCAGTGATACAGGGGGCGGGCACAATGAGCAGTTCTTC
D: .; V: TRBV6-2/TRBV6-3; size: .; J: TRBJ2-3; CDR3: CASGLRTDTQYF; DNA: TGTGCCAGCGGTCTCCGCACAGATACGCAGTATTTT
D: .; V: TRBV13; size: .; J: TRBJ1-6; CDR3: CASSLTHTKGSPLHF; DNA: TGTGCCAGCAGCTTAACACACACGAAGGGTTCACCCCTCCACTTT
D: .; V: TRBV5-1; size: few; J: TRBJ2-7; CDR3: CASSLAPGQRIYEQYF; DNA: TGCGCCAGCAGCTTGGCCCCGGGACAAAGAATCTACGAGCAGTACTTC
D: .; V: TRBV4-3; size: .; J: TRBJ2-1; CDR3: CASSQDLTGTYNEQFF; DNA: TGCGCCAGCAGCCAAGATTTGACAGGCACCTACAATGAGCAGTTCTTC
D: .; V: TRBV20-1; size: few; J: TRBJ2-6; CDR3: CSASRPVGANVLTF; DNA: TGCAGTGCTAGTCGGCCCGTCGGGGCCAACGTCCTGACTTTC
D: TRBD2; V: TRBV6-1; size: .; J: TRBJ2-3; CDR3: CASSSVSGGTYTDTQYF; DNA: TGTGCCAGCAGCTCCGTTAGCGGGGGGACCTACACAGATACGCAGTATTTT
D: .; V: TRBV6-1; size: .; J: TRBJ2-5; CDR3: CASPPLLGRIIQETQYF; DNA: TGTGCCAGCCCCCCCCTCTTGGGACGTATCATACAAGAGACCCAGTACTTC
D: .; V: TRBV4-1; size: few; J: TRBJ1-6; CDR3: CASSQGRTGNSPLHF; DNA: TGCGCCAGCAGCCAAGGTCGGACTGGTAATTCACCCCTCCACTTT
D: TRBD2; V: TRBV4-3; size: .; J: TRBJ2-1; CDR3: CASSQGRRGGYNEQFF; DNA: TGCGCCAGCAGCCAAGGAAGGCGGGGGGGATACAATGAGCAGTTCTTC
D: TRBD1; V: TRBV5-6; size: .; J: TRBJ2-5; CDR3: CASSAGTGGAETQYF; DNA: TGTGCCAGCAGCGCCGGGACAGGGGGCGCAGAGACCCAGTACTTC
D: .; V: TRBV20-1; size: .; J: TRBJ2-7; CDR3: CSAVDSDYYEQYF; DNA: TGCAGTGCTGTAGACTCGGACTACTACGAGCAGTACTTC
D: .; V: TRBV20-1; size: few; J: TRBJ2-1; CDR3: CSAYNGGNEQFF; DNA: TGCAGTGCTTATAATGGGGGCAATGAGCAGTTCTTC
D: .; V: TRBV5-1; size: .; J: TRBJ2-5; CDR3: CASSRGSIETQYF; DNA: TGCGCCAGCAGCCGGGGATCAATAGAGACCCAGTACTTC
D: .; V: TRBV28; size: .; J: TRBJ2-2; CDR3: CASRTLLTGELFF; DNA: TGTGCCAGCCGAACACTTCTAACCGGGGAGCTGTTTTTT
D: TRBD2; V: TRBV6-5; size: .; J: TRBJ2-7; CDR3: CASSPTSGDEQYF; DNA: TGTGCCAGCAGTCCGACTAGCGGGGACGAGCAGTACTTC
D: .; V: TRBV5-1; size: few; J: TRBJ2-7; CDR3: CASSPWDVHSYEQYF; DNA: TGCGCCAGCAGCCCTTGGGACGTTCACTCCTACGAGCAGTACTTC
D: .; V: TRBV20-1; size: .; J: TRBJ2-4; CDR3: CSATDPGALNIQYF; DNA: TGCAGTGCTACCGACCCGGGGGCTCTTAACATTCAGTACTTC
D: .; V: TRBV7-2; size: .; J: TRBJ1-6; CDR3: CASSLSRGDPLHF; DNA: TGTGCCAGCAGCTTAAGTCGGGGGGACCCCCTCCACTTT
D: .; V: TRBV29-1; size: few; J: TRBJ1-5; CDR3: CSVEVRSNQPQHF; DNA: TGCAGCGTTGAAGTTAGGTCGAATCAGCCCCAGCATTTT
D: TRBD2; V: TRBV5-1; size: .; J: TRBJ2-3; CDR3: CASSGGTSGSTDTQYF; DNA: TGCGCCAGCAGCGGCGGGACTAGCGGGTCAACAGATACGCAGTATTTT
D: TRBD2; V: TRBV29-1; size: few; J: TRBJ2-1; CDR3: CSVEGGRGREIYNEQFF; DNA: TGCAGCGTTGAAGGCGGGAGGGGTAGGGAGATTTACAATGAGCAGTTCTTC
D: .; V: TRBV6-2/TRBV6-3; size: .; J: TRBJ2-2; CDR3: CASTKVAGATGELFF; DNA: TGTGCCAGCACCAAAGTGGCAGGGGCCACCGGGGAGCTGTTTTTT
D: TRBD2; V: TRBV7-9; size: few; J: TRBJ2-1; CDR3: CASRPREASGKNNEQFF; DNA: TGTGCCAGCAGACCAAGGGAGGCTAGCGGGAAAAACAATGAGCAGTTCTTC
D: .; V: TRBV10-3; size: .; J: TRBJ2-5; CDR3: CAISDLYGGETQYF; DNA: TGTGCCATCAGTGATTTGTACGGAGGAGAGACCCAGTACTTC